This TCR beta chain appears in the sequencing data of a study of cytomegalovirus exposure and HLA in healthy donors. For the study at large: An earlier analysis found 100 million or so unique TCR beta sequences from about 190 million T cells.

This clone was counted between two and nine times. PCR amplification relied on 60 Vbeta primers (plus 13 Jbeta primers). Profiled with immunoSEQ multiplex PCR; TCRdb holds only in-frame clones, not every one. The table records around 120,000 clones, about 78% of them present only once. The sequenced sample consisted of PBMCs. This sequence was found in a woman in her thirties or forties in good health and CMV-seropositive.

The CDR3 region is CASSYSQGEAFF. CDR3 coding DNA: TGTGCCAGCAGTTACTCGCAGGGGGAAGCTTTCTTT. The J gene is TRBJ1-1, the V gene TRBV6-5, with D maybe TRBD1 (6 bases). The CDR3 is 12 amino acids. Between the trimmed V and J ends, which lost 0 bases and 8 bases, there was a span of 7 bases. CDR1 is MNHEY, CDR2 SVGAGI, per germline.